What follows are 29 T cell receptor beta chains derived from one specimen sequenced in a study of blood T cell repertoires in COVID-19. Sequencing was performed with immunoSEQ multiplex PCR; in TCRdb, only in-frame clones are kept and a portion is missing. The sample contains 100,000 to 150,000 clones, 79% of which appear only once. The material sequenced was peripheral blood. Receptors originate from a middle-aged man with active or convalescent COVID-19.

The chain is built from TRBV6-2 or TRBV6-3 and TRBJ1-5; TRBD1 is a possible D gene (5 bases). V lost 5 bases to trimming and J lost 2 bases, with 19 bases between them. Germline-derived CDR1 and CDR2 are MNHEY and SVGEGT. The CDR3 has 17 residues. The CDR3 DNA reads as TGTGCCAGCAGTAACCCACCGCAGGGTTTTGGCAATCAGCCCCAGCATTTT. It yields the protein CASSNPPQGFGNQPQHF.

The gene calls are TRBV6-6 and TRBJ1-5; D possibly corresponds to TRBD1 (6 bases). Trimming stripped 5 bases from V and 8 bases from J, with 19 bases between. The CDR3 length is 15 residues. Germline V CDR1 and CDR2: MNHNY, SVGAGI (reference sequence). Written as DNA, the CDR3 is TGTGCCAGCAGTCAAGGGATCGGGGGGCGGGAGCCCCAGCATTTT. Protein: CASSQGIGGREPQHF.

The V gene is TRBV3-1 (or the pseudogene TRBV3-2), the J gene TRBJ2-1, with 9 bases that match TRBD1. CDR3 length: 15 amino acids. Germline trimming cut 4 bases from V and 6 bases from J; bases unmatched to any gene: 7. CDR1 LGHDT and CDR2 YNNKEL come from the germline V gene (reference sequence). The CDR3 here is CASSRKGTGSNEQFF. The CDR3 DNA reads TGTGCCAGCAGCCGAAAAGGGACAGGGTCCAATGAGCAGTTCTTC.

This clone has more than one count but fewer than ten. The rearrangement links TRBV7-2 to TRBJ2-5; 7 bases fit TRBD2. Germline-derived CDR1 and CDR2 are SGHTA and FQGNSA. Trimming cost V 1 base and J 6 bases; bases outside gene matches: 5. This CDR3 comprises 14 residues. The CDR3 region has the DNA TGTGCCAGCAGCTTAGAGGTGACTAGCCAGACCCAGTACTTC. Protein product: CASSLEVTSQTQYF.

The rearrangement joins TRBV18 to TRBJ1-1; 7 positions match TRBD1. Germline values: CDR1 KGHSH, CDR2 LQKENI. The trim removed 3 bases at V and 3 bases at J, leaving 10 bases unmatched. The CDR3 has 16 amino acids. The CDR3 coding sequence is TGTGCCAGCTCACCTAGATCGAACAGGGGCGACACTGAAGCTTTCTTT. It specifies CASSPRSNRGDTEAFF.

The J gene is TRBJ1-5, the V gene TRBV21-1. TRBV21-1 is given as a pseudogene. This CDR3 has 15 residues. For the CDR3, the DNA is TGTGCCAGCAGCAAAGCGGGAGATAGCAATCAGCCCCAGCATTTT. Encoded protein: CASSKAGDSNQPQHF.

This clone was seen repeatedly, ten times or more. The rearrangement uses TRBV4-1 and TRBJ2-3; D unresolved. V lost 0 bases and J 6 bases, leaving 10 bases between the germline ends. The CDR3 is 14 residues long. Per germline, CDR1 MGHRA and CDR2 YSYEKL. The CDR3 nucleotides read TGCGCCAGCAGCCAAGAGGAGTTCACGGATACGCAGTATTTT. It codes for CASSQEEFTDTQYF.

The V gene is TRBV29-1, the J gene TRBJ2-7, with D perhaps TRBD1 (7 bases). CDR1 is SQVTM and CDR2 is ANQGSEA in the germline V gene. CDR3 length equals 16 residues. V lost 6 bases and J lost 5, with 26 bases in between. For the CDR3, the DNA is TGCAGCGTCAGGGGGAAGATAAACAGGGGAGGTGACGAGCAGTACTTC. Its translation: CSVRGKINRGGDEQYF.

The rearrangement links TRBV30 to TRBJ1-2; TRBD1 might be the D (5 bases). This CDR3 is built from 13 residues. Trimming pared 0 bases from V and 6 bases from J, leaving 11 bases between. Germline V lookup: CDR1 GTSNPN, CDR2 SVGIG (reference sequence). For the CDR3, the DNA is TGTGCCTGGAGTGTAAACCTAGGGGATGGCTACACCTTC. This encodes CAWSVNLGDGYTF.

The chain joins TRBV5-3 to TRBJ1-6; D perhaps matches TRBD1 (5 bases). TRBV5-3 is an open reading frame, and its role is uncertain. The CDR3 covers 14 residues. The ends were cut back, 6 bases at V and 7 bases at J, with 14 bases in the middle. This CDR3 is CARKGCGANSPLHF. The CDR3 DNA reads TGTGCCAGAAAGGGATGTGGGGCGAATTCACCCCTCCACTTT.

The chain employs TRBV24-1 and TRBJ2-7; 11 bases agree with TRBD1. The CDR3 is made up of 15 amino acids. Germline V gene data show CDR1 as KGHDR and CDR2 as SFDVKD. V dropped 7 bases and J dropped 4; count of bases not matched to a gene: 8. DNA of the CDR3: TGTGCCACCAGGGGTTACGGGGACAGGGGGTACGAGCAGTACTTC. Translation gives CATRGYGDRGYEQYF.

The chain combines TRBV30 with TRBJ1-2, with TRBD1 as a possible D gene (6 bases). CDR1 GTSNPN and CDR2 SVGIG come from the germline V gene (reference sequence). Trimming cost V 5 bases and J 5 bases, with 6 bases left between them. The CDR3 runs to 10 residues. In nucleotides, the CDR3 is TGTGCCTGGCAGGGGTATGGCTACACCTTC. This gives the protein CAWQGYGYTF.

In this sample, this clone turned up once. The chain uses TRBV6-2 or TRBV6-3 and TRBJ2-7; 9 bases agree with TRBD1. The V gene end was trimmed by 2 bases and the J gene end by 2 bases; junction bases not matched to a gene: 7. Germline V gives CDR1 MNHEY, CDR2 SVGEGT. The CDR3 spans 16 residues. The CDR3 protein is CASSYPRDRDPYEQYF. CDR3 bases: TGTGCCAGCAGTTACCCCCGGGACAGGGACCCCTACGAGCAGTACTTC.

The CDR3 DNA is TGTGCCAGCAGTGCAGGGGATCAGCCCCAGCATTTT. It codes for CASSAGDQPQHF. The gene calls are TRBV28 and TRBJ1-5; a possible D gene is TRBD1 (6 bases). V was clipped by 5 bases and J by 5 bases, with 7 bases between them. Looked up from germline, CDR1 is MDHEN and CDR2 is SYDVKM. The length of the CDR3 is 12 residues.

The V and J genes are TRBV7-9 and TRBJ1-2; 11 bases are shared with TRBD1. Per germline, CDR1 SEHNR and CDR2 FQNEAQ (reference sequence). The V gene end was trimmed by 4 bases and the J gene end by 0 bases; junction bases not matched to a gene: 1. This CDR3 is 15 amino acids long. The CDR3: CASSWGQGANYGYTF. CDR3 sequence (DNA): TGTGCCAGCAGCTGGGGACAGGGGGCTAACTATGGCTACACCTTC.

This clone appeared a single time. CDR3 sequence reads: CASSLEGDKTEAFF. Here the CDR3 DNA reads TGTGCCAGCAGCTTAGAAGGGGACAAAACTGAAGCTTTCTTT. The V call is TRBV13, the J call TRBJ1-1, with D perhaps TRBD1 (6 bases). Trimming shortened V by 1 base and J by 5 bases, and 11 bases separated the two germline ends. Germline loops: CDR1 PRHDT, CDR2 FYEKMQ (reference sequence). The CDR3 loop spans 14 amino acids.

The rearrangement links TRBV19 to TRBJ1-2, with D maybe TRBD1 (5 bases). This CDR3 spans 16 amino acids. Germline-derived CDR1 and CDR2 are LNHDA and SQIVND (reference sequence). Trimming took 6 bases from V and 7 from J, leaving 24 bases between them. As DNA, the CDR3 is TGTGCCAGTAGACTATGGGGGGACCGCCTGGAAGGTGGCTACACCTTC. Its translation is CASRLWGDRLEGGYTF. The full variable domain, completed using reference TRBV19 and TRBJ1-2, is DGGITQSPKYLFRKEGQNVTLSCEQNLNHDAMYWYRQDPGQGLRLIYYSQIVNDFQKGDIAEGYSVSREKKESFPLTVTSAQKNPTAFYLCASRLWGDRLEGGYTFGSGTRLTVV.

The rearrangement uses TRBV28 and TRBJ1-3; tentatively, D is TRBD1 (6 bases). The CDR3 is 14 amino acids. The V and J ends lost 6 bases and 7 bases respectively, with 16 bases between them. The germline CDR1 and CDR2 sequences are MDHEN and SYDVKM. The DNA of the CDR3 is TGTGCCAGCAGCCCCCAGACAGGATTGAACACCATATATTTT. Protein product: CASSPQTGLNTIYF. The full variable domain, in which reference TRBV28 and TRBJ1-3 provide the parts outside the CDR3, is DVKVTQSSRYLVKRTGEKVFLECVQDMDHENMFWYRQDPGLGLRLIYFSYDVKMKEKGDIPEGYSVSREKKERFSLILESASTNQTSMYLCASSPQTGLNTIYFGEGSWLTVV.

The chain has TRBV5-1 and TRBJ2-7, with D hard to call. The CDR3 sequence is 12 residues long. CDR1 and CDR2 from the germline V gene are SGHRS and YFSETQ. The V end lost 0 bases, the J end lost 4 bases, and 5 bases lay between the germline ends. CDR3 nucleotide sequence: TGCGCCAGCAGCTTGGGAGCGTACGAGCAGTACTTC. It codes for CASSLGAYEQYF.

This rearrangement joins TRBV9 to TRBJ1-3; D is unclear. Germline lookup yields CDR1 SGDLS and CDR2 YYNGEE. Trimming shortened V by 0 bases and J by 3 bases, and 7 bases separated the two germline ends. The CDR3 has 14 residues. This chain's CDR3 is CASSVEPGGNTIYF. The DNA for the CDR3 is TGTGCCAGCAGCGTAGAACCGGGTGGAAACACCATATATTTT.

This clone has just a few counts. This chain links TRBV30 with TRBJ1-1; 7 bases are shared with TRBD1. Germline CDR1 GTSNPN, CDR2 SVGIG (reference sequence). The V segment lost 3 bases and the J segment 4 bases; nucleotides outside the gene matches: 11. The CDR3 has 15 residues. The CDR3 nucleotides are TGTGCCTGGAGACCAGGGGGAAGGGTTGCCACTGAAGCTTTCTTT. Protein product: CAWRPGGRVATEAFF.

The sample holds a few counts of this clone. The V and J genes are TRBV2 and TRBJ2-5; a possible D gene is TRBD1 (6 bases). Trimming shortened V by 7 bases and J by 5 bases, and 17 bases separated the two germline ends. Germline V lookup: CDR1 SNHLY, CDR2 FYNNEI. The CDR3 length is 14 residues. The CDR3, as DNA: TGTGCCAGCACATCGCAGGGGAAGAGGGAGACCCAGTACTTC. It specifies CASTSQGKRETQYF.

The CDR3 region is CASSQDRGQGYGYTF. The CDR3, as DNA: TGTGCCAGCAGCCAAGACAGGGGGCAGGGCTATGGCTACACCTTC. The rearrangement uses TRBV14 and TRBJ1-2, with 8 bases fitting TRBD1. CDR1 is SGHDN and CDR2 is FVKESK in the germline V gene. Germline trimming cut 0 bases from V and 4 bases from J; bases unmatched to any gene: 4. The CDR3 length is 15 residues.

CDR3: CASSIDGQGGGYTF. The DNA for the CDR3 is TGTGCCAGTAGTATAGACGGACAGGGCGGTGGCTACACCTTC. The genes are TRBV19 and TRBJ1-2; 8 bases match TRBD1. The CDR3 has 14 residues. V was clipped by 0 bases and J by 7 bases; unmatched bases: 4. Per the germline V gene, CDR1 is LNHDA and CDR2 is SQIVND (reference sequence).

The CDR3 sequence: CASSPSGVLVLTF. CDR3 nucleotides: TGTGCCAGCAGTCCATCGGGGGTTCTCGTCCTGACTTTC. The rearrangement joins TRBV6-5 to TRBJ2-6; D might be TRBD2 (6 bases). Trimming shortened V by 5 bases and J by 12 bases, and 14 bases separated the two germline ends. Per the germline V gene, CDR1 is MNHEY and CDR2 is SVGAGI. This CDR3 is 13 amino acids long.

The chain uses TRBV3-1 (or the pseudogene TRBV3-2) and TRBJ2-2; TRBD2 aligns across 13 bases. The V segment lost 4 bases and the J segment 6 bases; nucleotides outside the gene matches: 11. This CDR3 has 18 residues. The V gene's germline CDR1 is LGHDT and CDR2 YNNKEL (reference sequence). CDR3 amino acids: CASSPTSGGAIRPGELFF. The CDR3 DNA is TGTGCCAGCAGCCCCACTAGCGGGGGGGCGATACGACCCGGGGAGCTGTTTTTT.

This clone has just a few counts. The chain couples TRBV7-9 to TRBJ1-3; D unclear. CDR1 and CDR2 from the germline V gene are SEHNR and FQNEAQ (reference sequence). With 1 base removed from V and 4 bases from J, the gap between germline ends came to 5 bases. This CDR3 region has 13 residues. The CDR3 is CASSLGLGNTIYF. The DNA for the CDR3 is TGTGCCAGCAGCTTAGGACTCGGAAACACCATATATTTT. The whole variable domain, remainder taken from reference TRBV7-9 and TRBJ1-3, is DTGVSQNPRHKITKRGQNVTFRCDPISEHNRLYWYRQTLGQGPEFLTYFQNEAQLEKSRLLSDRFSAERPKGSFSTLEIQRTEQGDSAMYLCASSLGLGNTIYFGEGSWLTVV.

This clone came up a few times. This sequence joins TRBV19 and TRBJ2-5; D perhaps matches TRBD2 (5 bases). The ends were cut back, 7 bases at V and 4 bases at J, with 19 bases in the middle. The germline V gene encodes CDR1 LNHDA and CDR2 SQIVND (reference sequence). This CDR3 is built from 15 residues. The CDR3 region has the DNA TGTGCCAGTACTCCGGGGAAAAATCCGGGAGAGACCCAGTACTTC. It codes for CASTPGKNPGETQYF.

The chain combines TRBV11-2 with TRBJ2-2; 11 bases agree with TRBD1. The CDR3 extends over 17 amino acids. V lost 0 bases and J lost 5; bases outside the gene matches: 5. The germline CDR1 and CDR2 sequences are SGHAT and FQNNGV. The CDR3 DNA follows: TGTGCCAGCAGCTTAGACGGGACAGGGGGACGGACCGGGGAGCTGTTTTTT. Amino acids: CASSLDGTGGRTGELFF. Based on the CDR3 plus reference TRBV11-2 and TRBJ2-2, the full variable domain is EAGVAQSPRYKIIEKRQSVAFWCNPISGHATLYWYQQILGQGPKLLIQFQNNGVVDDSQLPKDRFSAERLKGVDSTLKIQPAKLEDSAVYLCASSLDGTGGRTGELFFGEGSRLTVL.